Each of the 12 T cell receptor beta chains below was sequenced from the same sample in a study of cytomegalovirus exposure and HLA in healthy donors. The data were produced by immunoSEQ multiplex PCR, yet TCRdb's version contains in-frame clones alone and is incomplete. Seen here are roughly 80,000 clones, about 94% observed once, and the top ten hold approximately 2.1%. Sequencing used PBMCs. These receptors were collected from a woman in her late teens or twenties in good health and CMV-seronegative.

This sequence joins TRBV6-5 and TRBJ1-3; D call uncertain. V lost 8 bases to trimming and J lost 11 bases, with 7 bases between them. The germline V gene has CDR1 MNHEY and CDR2 SVGAGI. The CDR3 loop spans 9 amino acids. This CDR3 reads CASLSAIYF. Here the CDR3 DNA reads TGTGCCAGCTTATCCGCCATATATTTT.

This chain links TRBV28 with TRBJ2-1, with D tentatively TRBD2 (5 bases). Trimming removed 6 bases at V and 6 bases at J, with 12 bases between. The CDR3 loop spans 13 amino acids. Germline CDR1 reads MDHEN; CDR2 reads SYDVKM. In nucleotides, the CDR3 is TGTGCCAGCAGCTACGGACTGCTCAATGAGCAGTTCTTC. Its protein is CASSYGLLNEQFF.

The chain joins TRBV5-6 to TRBJ1-1; TRBD1 agrees at 8 bases. The V and J ends lost 4 bases and 5 bases, in that order; junction bases with no gene match: 13. The germline CDR1 and CDR2 sequences are SGHDT and YYEEEE. CDR3 length equals 16 residues. The CDR3: CASSRPGGLLWTEAFF. The DNA of the CDR3 is TGTGCCAGCAGCCGCCCAGGGGGCCTCCTCTGGACTGAAGCTTTCTTT. The full variable domain, in which reference TRBV5-6 and TRBJ1-1 provide the parts outside the CDR3, is DAGVTQSPTHLIKTRGQQVTLRCSPKSGHDTVSWYQQALGQGPQFIFQYYEEEERQRGNFPDRFSGHQFPNYSSELNVNALLLGDSALYLCASSRPGGLLWTEAFFGQGTRLTVV.

The V call is TRBV30, the J call TRBJ2-3; weak D call: TRBD1 (5 bases). Germline lookup yields CDR1 GTSNPN and CDR2 SVGIG (reference sequence). The V and J ends lost 3 bases and 0 bases respectively, with 10 bases between them. This CDR3 is 14 amino acids long. In DNA, the CDR3 is TGTGCCTGGAGCCACCAGGGAAGCACAGATACGCAGTATTTT. Encoded protein: CAWSHQGSTDTQYF.

This clone was seen a single time. The chain has TRBV4-1 and TRBJ2-1; D possibly corresponds to TRBD2 (5 bases). CDR1 is MGHRA, CDR2 YSYEKL, per germline. The CDR3 totals 20 residues. Trimming removed 1 base from V and 0 bases from J, with 22 bases in between. This CDR3 reads CASSQVSTAVVRSSYNEQFF. CDR3 bases: TGCGCCAGCAGCCAAGTGAGTACAGCGGTAGTAAGGAGCTCCTACAATGAGCAGTTCTTC.

The chain joins TRBV7-2 to TRBJ1-6; D possibly corresponds to TRBD1 (6 bases). The CDR3 extends over 14 amino acids. Trimming shortened V by 4 bases and J by 5 bases, and 9 bases separated the two germline ends. In germline, CDR1 is SGHTA, CDR2 FQGNSA. CDR3 nucleotides: TGTGCCAGCAGCTATAGACAGGATAATTCACCCCTCCACTTT. Amino acid sequence: CASSYRQDNSPLHF.

This sequence joins TRBV4-3 and TRBJ1-6; D is unresolved. Germline values: CDR1 LGHNA, CDR2 YSLEER. Trimming removed 0 bases at V and 13 bases at J, with 16 bases between. The CDR3 has 15 amino acids. The CDR3 DNA follows: TGCGCCAGCAGCCAAGATCGCTGGACTTCTTTCCCCCTCCACTTT. It encodes CASSQDRWTSFPLHF.

The rearrangement links TRBV2 to TRBJ2-1; 11 nucleotides agree with TRBD2. V trimming: 6 bases; J trimming: 3 bases; junction bases outside the gene matches: 4. The CDR3 runs to 15 residues. The V gene's germline CDR1 is SNHLY and CDR2 FYNNEI. The CDR3 DNA follows: TGTGCCAGCAGCCTAGCGGGAGGAGGCTACAATGAGCAGTTCTTC. This sequence encodes CASSLAGGGYNEQFF.

This CDR3 reads CASRVPFSGEQYF. The CDR3 DNA reads TGTGCCAGTCGAGTGCCGTTTTCGGGGGAGCAGTACTTC. The V call is TRBV19, the J call TRBJ2-7; maybe TRBD2 (5 bases). The ends were cut back, 8 bases at V and 7 bases at J, with 18 bases in the middle. The CDR3 runs 13 residues. Germline assignment: CDR1 LNHDA and CDR2 SQIVND (reference sequence).

The chain employs TRBV6-1 and TRBJ2-3, with 11 nucleotides matching TRBD1. The V gene end was trimmed by 1 base and the J gene end by 4 bases; junction bases not matched to a gene: 1. The germline V gene has CDR1 MNHNS and CDR2 SASEGT. The CDR3 totals 15 residues. The CDR3, as DNA: TGTGCCAGCAGTGAAGGGACAGGGGGCGCAGATACGCAGTATTTT. Its protein is CASSEGTGGADTQYF.

V gene TRBV5-1 combines with J gene TRBJ1-2; D perhaps matches TRBD1 (5 bases). The ends were cut back, 0 bases at V and 3 bases at J, with 15 bases in the middle. The CDR3 is 16 amino acids. Germline V gene sequence: CDR1 SGHRS, CDR2 YFSETQ. CDR3 coding DNA: TGCGCCAGCAGCTTGGACGAGGGACTTGGGGACTATGGCTACACCTTC. This encodes CASSLDEGLGDYGYTF.

This clone appeared a single time. The chain couples TRBV27 to TRBJ1-5, with D possibly being TRBD1 (5 bases). From germline, CDR1 is MNHEY and CDR2 SMNVEV (reference sequence). The CDR3 extends over 15 amino acids. Trimming stripped 3 bases from V and 4 bases from J, with 13 bases between. CDR3 bases: TGTGCCAGCAGTTTCACAGGCCAGCAAAATCAGCCCCAGCATTTT. Amino acids: CASSFTGQQNQPQHF.